The T cell receptor (beta chain) under discussion was sequenced for a study of blood T cell repertoires in COVID-19. Recruitment covered 20 to 25 US areas and drew participants whose ages spanned roughly 18 to 100 years. Clinical history as reported by participants underpinned cohort assignment. Before they entered the study, exposed participants had met a COVID-19 case within 2 weeks. Per the authors' pipeline: Estimation of nucleated cell counts relied on the amplification of reference gene primers. Some clones are missing from TCRdb's copy, which holds only in-frame ones; the method was immunoSEQ multiplex PCR. That table supplies the V and J calls and clone size; D and trimming were determined from the DNA. Altogether under 250,000 clones are present, 80% to 90% being singletons, with the ten largest covering 3% to 4%. This TCR came from a woman aged 40 to 50 who had been exposed to COVID-19. Sequenced: PBMCs or T cells enriched from blood (not recorded which).

DNA for the CDR3: TGTGCTAGTGGTTCGCTCAGGGTTCAGCCCCAGCATTTT. Protein: CASGSLRVQPQHF. This chain joins TRBV12-5 and TRBJ1-5, with a possible D match to TRBD1 (5 bases). From germline, CDR1 is LGHNT and CDR2 FRNRAP. The CDR3 sequence is 13 residues long. Trimming took 4 bases from V and 6 from J, leaving 10 bases between them.